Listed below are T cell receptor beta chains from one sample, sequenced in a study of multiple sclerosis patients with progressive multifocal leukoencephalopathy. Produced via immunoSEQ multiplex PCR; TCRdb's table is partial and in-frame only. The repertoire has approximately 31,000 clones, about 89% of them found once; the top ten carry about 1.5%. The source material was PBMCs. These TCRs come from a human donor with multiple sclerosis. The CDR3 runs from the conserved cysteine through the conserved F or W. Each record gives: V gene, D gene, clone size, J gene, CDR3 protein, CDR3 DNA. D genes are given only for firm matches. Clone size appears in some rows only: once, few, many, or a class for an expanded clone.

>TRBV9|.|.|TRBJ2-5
CASSPRVLGQETQYF
TGTGCCAGCAGCCCACGAGTGTTGGGCCAAGAGACCCAGTACTTC
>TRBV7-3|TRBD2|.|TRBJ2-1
CASSLHGSGRRNEQFF
TGTGCCAGCAGCTTACACGGTAGCGGGAGGCGAAATGAGCAGTTCTTC
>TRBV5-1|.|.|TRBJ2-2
CASSLALGAGELFF
TGCGCCAGCAGCTTGGCGTTGGGGGCCGGGGAGCTGTTTTTT
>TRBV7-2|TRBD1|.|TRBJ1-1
CASSRDRNTEAFF
TGTGCCAGCAGCCGGGACAGGAACACTGAAGCTTTCTTT
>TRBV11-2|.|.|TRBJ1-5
CASGESTGSAQHF
TGTGCCAGCGGGGAATCGACAGGCTCGGCCCAGCATTTT
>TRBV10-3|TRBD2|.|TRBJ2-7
CAISVSSGPSEDEQYF
TGTGCCATCAGCGTCTCTAGCGGCCCTTCGGAAGACGAGCAGTACTTC
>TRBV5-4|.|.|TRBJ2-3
CASSLPSTDTQYF
TGTGCCAGCAGCCTTCCGAGCACAGATACGCAGTATTTT
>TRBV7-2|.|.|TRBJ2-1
CASSSARAEQFF
TGTGCCAGCAGCTCCGCGCGTGCCGAGCAGTTCTTC
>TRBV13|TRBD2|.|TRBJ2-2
CASSPLLGLAGGPTGELFF
TGTGCCAGCAGCCCACTCTTAGGACTAGCGGGAGGACCGACCGGGGAGCTGTTTTTT
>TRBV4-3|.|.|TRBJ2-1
CASSQGARGGGVNEQFF
TGCGCCAGCAGCCAGGGGGCCCGGGGCGGCGGGGTAAATGAGCAGTTCTTC
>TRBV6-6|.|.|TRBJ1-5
CASVFELSNQPQHF
TGTGCCAGCGTATTCGAACTGAGCAATCAGCCCCAGCATTTT
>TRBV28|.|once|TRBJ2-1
CASSGRQSDEQFF
TGTGCCAGCAGCGGACGACAGAGCGATGAGCAGTTCTTC
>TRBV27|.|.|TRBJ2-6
CASSLVGLNSGANVLTF
TGTGCCAGCAGTTTAGTGGGACTGAACTCTGGGGCCAACGTCCTGACTTTC
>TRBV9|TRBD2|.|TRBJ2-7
CASSVAASGLSYEQYF
TGTGCCAGCAGCGTGGCGGCTAGCGGTCTCTCCTACGAGCAGTACTTC
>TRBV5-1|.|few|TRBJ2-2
CASSLGAISNTGELFF
TGCGCCAGCAGCTTGGGGGCCATTTCGAACACCGGGGAGCTGTTTTTT
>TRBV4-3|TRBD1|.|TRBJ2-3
CASSQDRATDTQYF
TGCGCCAGCAGCCAGGACAGGGCCACAGATACGCAGTATTTT
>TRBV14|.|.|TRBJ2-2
CASSHDITGELFF
TGTGCCAGCAGCCATGACATCACCGGGGAGCTGTTTTTT